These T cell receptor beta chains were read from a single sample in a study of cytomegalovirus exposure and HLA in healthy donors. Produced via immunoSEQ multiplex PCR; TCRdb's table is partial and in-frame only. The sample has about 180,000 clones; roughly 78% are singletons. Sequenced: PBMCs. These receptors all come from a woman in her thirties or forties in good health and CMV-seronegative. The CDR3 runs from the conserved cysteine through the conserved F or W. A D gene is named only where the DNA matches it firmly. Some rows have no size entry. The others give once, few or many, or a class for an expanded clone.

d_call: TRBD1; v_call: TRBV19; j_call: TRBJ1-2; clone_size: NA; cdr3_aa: CASSTGQGRSGYTF; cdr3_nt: TGTGCCAGTAGTACCGGACAGGGTCGGAGCGGCTACACCTTC
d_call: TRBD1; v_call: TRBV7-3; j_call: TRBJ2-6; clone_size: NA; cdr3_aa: CASSLTGTGGQAGANVLTF; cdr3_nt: TGTGCCAGCAGCTTAACAGGAACTGGGGGACAGGCTGGGGCCAACGTCCTGACTTTC
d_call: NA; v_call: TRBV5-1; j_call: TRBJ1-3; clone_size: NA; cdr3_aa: CASSQGTLSNTIYF; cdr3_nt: TGCGCCAGCAGCCAAGGGACTCTCTCAAACACCATATATTTT
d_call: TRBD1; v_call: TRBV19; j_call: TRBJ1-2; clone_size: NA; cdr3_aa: CATSGGTGYGYTF; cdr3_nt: TGTGCCACCAGTGGGGGGACAGGCTATGGCTACACCTTC
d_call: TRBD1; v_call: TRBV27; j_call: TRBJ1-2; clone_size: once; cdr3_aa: CASSFVGTGDGYTF; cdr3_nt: TGTGCCAGCAGTTTTGTCGGGACAGGGGATGGCTACACCTTC
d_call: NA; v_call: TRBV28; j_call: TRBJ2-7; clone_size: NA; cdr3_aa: CASSEGGGRPEQYF; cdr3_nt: TGTGCCAGCAGCGAGGGGGGCGGGAGACCCGAGCAGTACTTC
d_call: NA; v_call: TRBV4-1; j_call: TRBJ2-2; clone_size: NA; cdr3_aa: CASRQTENTGELFF; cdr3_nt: TGCGCCAGCCGACAAACCGAGAACACCGGGGAGCTGTTTTTT
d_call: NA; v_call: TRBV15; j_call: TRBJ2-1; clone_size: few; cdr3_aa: CATSRDAGTLNNEQFF; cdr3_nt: TGTGCCACCAGCAGAGATGCCGGGACACTCAACAATGAGCAGTTCTTC
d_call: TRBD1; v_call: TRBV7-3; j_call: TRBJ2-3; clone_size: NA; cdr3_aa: CASRSGTGNTDTQYF; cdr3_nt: TGTGCCAGCAGGTCCGGGACAGGGAACACAGATACGCAGTATTTT
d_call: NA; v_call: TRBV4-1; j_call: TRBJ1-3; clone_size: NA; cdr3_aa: CASSQDGQVVQRNTIYF; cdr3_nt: TGCGCCAGCAGCCAAGATGGGCAGGTGGTCCAGCGAAACACCATATATTTT
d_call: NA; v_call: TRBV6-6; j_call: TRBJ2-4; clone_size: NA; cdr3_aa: CASSLGGVGKNIQYF; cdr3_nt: TGTGCCAGCAGCCTAGGGGGGGTCGGCAAAAACATTCAGTACTTC
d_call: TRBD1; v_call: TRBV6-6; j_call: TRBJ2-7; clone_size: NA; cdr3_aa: CASSRTGSYEQYF; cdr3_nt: TGTGCCAGCAGTCGGACAGGCAGCTACGAGCAGTACTTC
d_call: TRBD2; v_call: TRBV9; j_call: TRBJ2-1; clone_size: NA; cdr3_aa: CASSASGGRLGNEQFF; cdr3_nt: TGTGCCAGCAGCGCTAGCGGGGGTAGGCTTGGCAATGAGCAGTTCTTC
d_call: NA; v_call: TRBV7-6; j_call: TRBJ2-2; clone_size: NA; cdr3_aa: CASSFDRSRENTGELFF; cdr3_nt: TGTGCCAGCAGCTTCGACAGGAGCCGCGAGAACACCGGGGAGCTGTTTTTT
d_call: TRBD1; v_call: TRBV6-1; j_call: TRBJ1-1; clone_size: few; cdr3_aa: CASHDRDIAEAFF; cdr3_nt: TGTGCCAGCCATGACAGGGATATCGCTGAAGCTTTCTTT
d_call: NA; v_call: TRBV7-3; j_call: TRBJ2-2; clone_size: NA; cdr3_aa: CASSLQGSGELFF; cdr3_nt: TGTGCCAGCAGCCTGCAGGGGTCCGGGGAGCTGTTTTTT
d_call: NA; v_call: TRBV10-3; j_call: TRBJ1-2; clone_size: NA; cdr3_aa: CAIRWTASNYGYTF; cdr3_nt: TGTGCCATCAGATGGACAGCGTCTAACTATGGCTACACCTTC
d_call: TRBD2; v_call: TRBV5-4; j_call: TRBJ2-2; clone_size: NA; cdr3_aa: CASSVPRGDTGELFF; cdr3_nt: TGTGCCAGCAGCGTTCCTCGGGGGGACACCGGGGAGCTGTTTTTT
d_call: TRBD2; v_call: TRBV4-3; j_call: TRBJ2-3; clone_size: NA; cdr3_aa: CASSQDAAGAGTDTQYF; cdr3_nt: TGCGCCAGCAGCCAAGATGCAGCGGGAGCGGGGACAGATACGCAGTATTTT
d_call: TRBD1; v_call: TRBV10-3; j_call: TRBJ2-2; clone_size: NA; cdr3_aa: CAIGQGTTGELFF; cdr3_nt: TGTGCCATCGGACAGGGAACCACCGGGGAGCTGTTTTTT
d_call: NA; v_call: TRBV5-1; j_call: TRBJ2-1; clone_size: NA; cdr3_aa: CASSVTGYNEQFF; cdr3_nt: TGCGCCAGCAGCGTGACAGGATACAATGAGCAGTTCTTC
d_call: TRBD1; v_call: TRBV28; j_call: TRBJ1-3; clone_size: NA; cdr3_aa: CASRWGGQGTGNTIYF; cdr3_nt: TGTGCCAGCCGGTGGGGGGGACAGGGGACTGGAAACACCATATATTTT
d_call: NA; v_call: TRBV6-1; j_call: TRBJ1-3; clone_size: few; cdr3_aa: CASRLGAFSGNTIYF; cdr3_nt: TGTGCCAGCAGGTTGGGGGCCTTCTCTGGAAACACCATATATTTT
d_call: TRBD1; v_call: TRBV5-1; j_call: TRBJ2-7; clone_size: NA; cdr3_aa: CASSGDSLSYEQYF; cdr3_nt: TGCGCCAGCAGCGGGGACAGCCTCTCCTACGAGCAGTACTTC
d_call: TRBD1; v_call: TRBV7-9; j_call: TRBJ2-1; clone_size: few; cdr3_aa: CSSCLGTDYNEQFF; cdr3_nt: TGTTCCAGCTGTTTGGGGACAGATTACAATGAGCAGTTCTTC
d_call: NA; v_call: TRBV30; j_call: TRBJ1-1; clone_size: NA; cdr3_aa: CAWESGTYYLNTEAFF; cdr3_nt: TGTGCCTGGGAAAGCGGGACTTACTATTTGAACACTGAAGCTTTCTTT
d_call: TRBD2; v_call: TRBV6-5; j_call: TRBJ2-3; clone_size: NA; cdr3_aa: CASSSGLAGGADTQYF; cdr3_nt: TGTGCCAGCAGTTCCGGACTAGCGGGGGGGGCAGATACGCAGTATTTT
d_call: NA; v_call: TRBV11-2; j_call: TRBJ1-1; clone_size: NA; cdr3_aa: CASSWNRVNTEAFF; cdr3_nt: TGTGCCAGCAGCTGGAACAGGGTGAACACTGAAGCTTTCTTT